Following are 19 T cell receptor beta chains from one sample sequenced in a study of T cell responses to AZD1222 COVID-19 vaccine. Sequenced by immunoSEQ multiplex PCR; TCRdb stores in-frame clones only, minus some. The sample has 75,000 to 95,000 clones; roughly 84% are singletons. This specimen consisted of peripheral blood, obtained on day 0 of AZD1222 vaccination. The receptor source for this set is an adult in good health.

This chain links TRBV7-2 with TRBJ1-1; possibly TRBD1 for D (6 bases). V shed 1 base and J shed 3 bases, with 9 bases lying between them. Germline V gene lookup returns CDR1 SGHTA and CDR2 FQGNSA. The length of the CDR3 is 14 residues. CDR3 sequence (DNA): TGTGCCAGCAGCTTAGTGGGGGCCTACACTGAAGCTTTCTTT. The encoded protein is CASSLVGAYTEAFF. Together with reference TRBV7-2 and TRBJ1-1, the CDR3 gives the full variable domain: GAGVSQSPSNKVTEKGKDVELRCDPISGHTALYWYRQSLGQGLEFLIYFQGNSAPDKSGLPSDRFSAERTGGSVSTLTIQRTQQEDSAVYLCASSLVGAYTEAFFGQGTRLTVV.

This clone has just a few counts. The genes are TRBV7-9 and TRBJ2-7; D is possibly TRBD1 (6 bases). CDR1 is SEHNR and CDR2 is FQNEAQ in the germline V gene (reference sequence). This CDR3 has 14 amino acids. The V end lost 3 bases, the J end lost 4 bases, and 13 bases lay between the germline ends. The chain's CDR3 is CASSFQGSVYEQYF. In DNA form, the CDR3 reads TGTGCCAGCAGCTTCCAGGGGAGTGTTTACGAGCAGTACTTC. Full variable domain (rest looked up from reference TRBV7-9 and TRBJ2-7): DTGVSQNPRHKITKRGQNVTFRCDPISEHNRLYWYRQTLGQGPEFLTYFQNEAQLEKSRLLSDRFSAERPKGSFSTLEIQRTEQGDSAMYLCASSFQGSVYEQYFGPGTRLTVT.

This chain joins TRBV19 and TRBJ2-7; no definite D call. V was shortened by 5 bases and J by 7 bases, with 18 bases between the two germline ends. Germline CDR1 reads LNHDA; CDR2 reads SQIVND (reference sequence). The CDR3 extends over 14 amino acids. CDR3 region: CASSDGQTWKEQYF. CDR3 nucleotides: TGTGCCAGTAGTGATGGCCAGACTTGGAAGGAGCAGTACTTC.

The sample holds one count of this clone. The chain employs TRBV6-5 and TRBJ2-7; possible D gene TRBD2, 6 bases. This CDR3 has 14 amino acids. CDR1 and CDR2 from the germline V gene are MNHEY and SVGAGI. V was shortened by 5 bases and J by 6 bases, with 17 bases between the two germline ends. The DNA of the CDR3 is TGTGCCAGCAGTCCAACCCCGGGGGAAGCCGAGCAGTACTTC. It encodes CASSPTPGEAEQYF.

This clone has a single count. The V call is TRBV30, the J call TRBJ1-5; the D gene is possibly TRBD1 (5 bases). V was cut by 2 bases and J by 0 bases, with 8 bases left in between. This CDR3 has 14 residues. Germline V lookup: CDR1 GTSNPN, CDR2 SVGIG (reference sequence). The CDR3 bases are TGTGCCTGGAGTACGACAGATAGCAATCAGCCCCAGCATTTT. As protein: CAWSTTDSNQPQHF.

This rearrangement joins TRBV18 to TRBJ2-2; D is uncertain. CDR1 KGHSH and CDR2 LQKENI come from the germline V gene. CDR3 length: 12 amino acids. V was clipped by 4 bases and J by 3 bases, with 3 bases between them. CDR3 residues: CASSLYTGELFF. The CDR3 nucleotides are TGTGCCAGCTCACTTTACACCGGGGAGCTGTTTTTT.

The DNA for the CDR3 is TGTGCCAGCAGCCAAGTCGGGACAGGGGCGTACGAGCAGTACTTC. Translation: CASSQVGTGAYEQYF. This chain joins TRBV3-1 (or the pseudogene TRBV3-2) and TRBJ2-7; 10 bases agree with TRBD1. The CDR3 runs to 15 residues. The V gene end was trimmed by 1 base and the J gene end by 4 bases; junction bases not matched to a gene: 4. From germline, CDR1 is LGHDT and CDR2 YNNKEL (reference sequence).

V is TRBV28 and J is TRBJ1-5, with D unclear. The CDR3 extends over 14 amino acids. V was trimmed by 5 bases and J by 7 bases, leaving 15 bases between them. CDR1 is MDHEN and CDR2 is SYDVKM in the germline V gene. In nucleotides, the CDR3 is TGTGCCAGCAGTCCGGTGGAGGGAGACCAGCCCCAGCATTTT. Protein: CASSPVEGDQPQHF.

The CDR3 sequence is CAIKRGSTDEQFF. CDR3 sequence (DNA): TGTGCCATTAAGAGGGGCTCCACAGATGAGCAGTTCTTC. The V and J genes are TRBV6-5 and TRBJ2-1; D could derive from TRBD1 or TRBD2 (5 bases each). The length of the CDR3 is 13 residues. Between the trimmed V and J ends, which lost 10 bases and 8 bases, there was a span of 18 bases. Looked up from germline, CDR1 is MNHEY and CDR2 is SVGAGI.

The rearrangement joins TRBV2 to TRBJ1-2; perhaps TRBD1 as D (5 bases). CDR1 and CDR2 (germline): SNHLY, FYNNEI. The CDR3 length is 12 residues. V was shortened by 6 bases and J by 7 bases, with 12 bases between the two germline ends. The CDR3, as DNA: TGTGCCAGCAGGGGGGACGGCCGTGGCTACACCTTC. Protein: CASRGDGRGYTF.

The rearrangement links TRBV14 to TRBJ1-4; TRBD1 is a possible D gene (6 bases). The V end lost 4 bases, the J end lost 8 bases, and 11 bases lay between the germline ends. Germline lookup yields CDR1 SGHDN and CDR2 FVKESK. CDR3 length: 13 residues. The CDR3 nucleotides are TGTGCCAGCAGCCCCGGGGGCCGGGAAAAACTGTTTTTT. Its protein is CASSPGGREKLFF.

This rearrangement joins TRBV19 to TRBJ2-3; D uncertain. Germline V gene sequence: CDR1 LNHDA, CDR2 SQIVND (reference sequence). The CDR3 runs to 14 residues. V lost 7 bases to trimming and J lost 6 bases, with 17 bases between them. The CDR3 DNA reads TGTGCCAGTAAAGAGGCCCGCTGGGCGGATACGCAGTATTTT. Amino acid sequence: CASKEARWADTQYF.

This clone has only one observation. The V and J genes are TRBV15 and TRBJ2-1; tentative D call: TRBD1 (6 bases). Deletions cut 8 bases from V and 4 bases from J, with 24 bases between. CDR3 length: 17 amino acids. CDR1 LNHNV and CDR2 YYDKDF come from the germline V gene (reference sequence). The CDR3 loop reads CATPFAAPDRTYNEQFF. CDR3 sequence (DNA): TGTGCCACCCCTTTCGCGGCCCCAGACAGGACTTACAATGAGCAGTTCTTC.

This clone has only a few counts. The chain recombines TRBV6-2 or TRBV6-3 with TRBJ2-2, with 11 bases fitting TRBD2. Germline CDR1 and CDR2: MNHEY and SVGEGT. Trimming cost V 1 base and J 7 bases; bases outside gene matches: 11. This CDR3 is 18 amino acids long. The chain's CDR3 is CASSYYPRASGGLGELFF. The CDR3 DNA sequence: TGTGCCAGCAGTTACTACCCCCGGGCTAGCGGGGGGCTCGGGGAGCTGTTTTTT.

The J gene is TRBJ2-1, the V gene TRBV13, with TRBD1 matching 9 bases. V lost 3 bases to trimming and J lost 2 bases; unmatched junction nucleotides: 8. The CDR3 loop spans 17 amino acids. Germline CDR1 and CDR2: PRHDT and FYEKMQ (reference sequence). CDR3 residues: CASSFGTGSSAYNEQFF. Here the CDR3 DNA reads TGTGCCAGCAGCTTCGGGACAGGGAGCTCGGCCTACAATGAGCAGTTCTTC.

The DNA for the CDR3 is TGTGCCAGCAGCTTAAGGACTAGCGGTTCCTACGAGCAGTACTTC. The encoded protein is CASSLRTSGSYEQYF. The chain employs TRBV11-3 and TRBJ2-7; 10 positions agree with TRBD2. CDR3 length equals 15 residues. Germline CDR1 reads SGHNT; CDR2 reads YENEEA. The V gene end was trimmed by 2 bases and the J gene end by 1 base; junction bases not matched to a gene: 2.

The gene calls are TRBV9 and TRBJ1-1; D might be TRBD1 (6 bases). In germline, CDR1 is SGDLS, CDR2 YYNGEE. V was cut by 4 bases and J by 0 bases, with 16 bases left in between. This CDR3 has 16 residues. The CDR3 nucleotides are TGTGCCAGCAGCCCCACGGCAGGGACATTGAACACTGAAGCTTTCTTT. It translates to CASSPTAGTLNTEAFF.

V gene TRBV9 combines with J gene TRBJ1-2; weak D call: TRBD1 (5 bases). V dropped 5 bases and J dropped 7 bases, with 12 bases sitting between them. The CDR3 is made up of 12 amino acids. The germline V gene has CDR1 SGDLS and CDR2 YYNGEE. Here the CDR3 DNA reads TGTGCCAGCAGTAAAGACAGATTTGGCTACACCTTC. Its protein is CASSKDRFGYTF.

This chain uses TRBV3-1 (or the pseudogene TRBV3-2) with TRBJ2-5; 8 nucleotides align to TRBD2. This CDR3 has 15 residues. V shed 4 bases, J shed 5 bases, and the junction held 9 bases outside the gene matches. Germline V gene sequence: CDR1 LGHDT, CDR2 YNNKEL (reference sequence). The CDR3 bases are TGTGCCAGCAGCCGCCCCCTAGCGGGCGGGGAGACCCAGTACTTC. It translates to CASSRPLAGGETQYF.